This T cell receptor beta chain was documented in a study of cytomegalovirus exposure and HLA in healthy donors. Study details: From 170 million or so T cells, an earlier analysis saw 100 million to 140 million unique TCR beta sequences.

CDR1 and CDR2 from the germline V gene are ENHRY and SYGVKD. With 10 bases removed from V and 0 bases from J, the gap between germline ends came to 19 bases. The CDR3 spans 16 residues. Amplification used 60 Vbeta primers and 13 Jbeta primers. In the original workflow: Later work found 80 million or so unique TCR beta chains, with 10 million to 14 million shared. TCRdb keeps only in-frame clones here, not all; method: immunoSEQ multiplex PCR. V and J calls and clone size are those listed in that table; D and trimming were worked out from the DNA. This table has about 150,000 clones, around 80% appearing once.

Source material: PBMCs. The chain joins TRBV10-3 to TRBJ2-4; D remains unclear. This receptor was obtained from a man in his forties or fifties in good health and CMV-seropositive. In DNA form, the CDR3 reads TGTGCCACTCCTCCGACGGAGTTAATAGCCAAAAACATTCAGTACTTC. It yields the protein CATPPTELIAKNIQYF.